This TCR beta chain is drawn from a study of blood T cell repertoires in COVID-19. Study overall: Sources were T cells, B-cell-depleted T cells, or PBMCs; the material itself was cDNA or gDNA.

V lost 6 bases and J lost 7, with 15 bases in between. The CDR3 contains 13 residues. The germline V gene has CDR1 MNHNS and CDR2 SASEGT. Methods used by the authors: Estimates of nucleated cell counts were drawn from the amplification of reference gene primers. Using immunoSEQ multiplex PCR, the repertoire was profiled, and TCRdb retains in-frame clones only, with some absent. V and J calls and clone size come straight from that table; D and trimming were deduced from the DNA. The profile shows around 120,000 clones, 65% to 75% of them singletons. V usage is TRBV6-1 and J usage is TRBJ1-2, with a tentative D call TRBD1 (6 bases). Sequenced input: peripheral blood. The TCR comes from an elderly man with acute or convalescent COVID-19. The CDR3: CASSSRGSFGYTF. Written as DNA, the CDR3 is TGTGCCAGCAGCTCCAGGGGAAGCTTTGGCTACACCTTC.